This T cell receptor (beta chain) was documented in a study of cytomegalovirus exposure and HLA in healthy donors (dated 2017 in TCRdb). Broadly, across the study: According to an earlier analysis of 587 of the donors, about 179 million T cells yielded 90 million to 140 million unique TCR beta sequences and roughly 280 Gb of sequence data. Roughly 300 gigabases of sequencing data and approximately 91 million unique TCR sequences made up an early release that covered under 750 HLA-typed donors. The genetic ancestry cluster associated with self-reported Caucasian donors included over 65% of the roughly 400 genotyped donors. The study aimed to test whether signatures of past pathogen exposure could be identified by cataloging public T cell receptors. Using immunosequencing, the study profiled T cell repertoires from about 610 subjects and related those repertoires to cytomegalovirus serostatus. A separate validation cohort of about 110 different subjects was used in addition to the approximately 700-subject first cohort. To predict cytomegalovirus infection status, the study combined high-throughput TCR immunosequencing, statistical association of individual TCRs with disease status, and machine learning. To study patterns of TCR occurrence, a later analysis re-analyzed previously published TCR beta repertoires from 700 or so donors and added high-resolution HLA genotyping. In the later analysis, no new phenotypic data were used to find candidate immune exposures; instead, reliance was placed on TCR beta sequences and their occurrence across donors. An earlier analysis of roughly 580 of the donors used high-throughput TCR beta sequencing to judge whether each TCR beta V gene segment behaved as functional or pseudogenic. Donor age, sex, ethnicity and CMV serostatus were collected together with the repertoire data. Genome-wide SNP genotypes for about three fifths of the roughly 670 donors were used in a later genetic analysis, which treated that subset as a discovery cohort. Every repertoire in the discovery cohort had been generated on one and the same sequencing platform. HLA typing included class I and class II loci at four-digit resolution. Typing coverage varied by locus: roughly 620-630 donors for A, B, C, DRB1 and DQB1; approximately 560 for DQA1; around 610 for DPA1; under 490 for DPB1. Roughly five DR-DQ haplotypes were handled as single units for association and clustering because linkage in the cohort was strong. Among around 400 genotyped donors of the cohort, an average of 235,054 unique TCR beta nucleotide sequences were sequenced per donor, roughly 20% of them non-productive. On the study overall, not on this receptor specifically: Sequencing depth was assumed to be roughly uniform across donors in the presence/absence analyses, though that assumption may not hold. Assigning TCR associations to individual alleles was difficult when HLA alleles, especially DR and DQ, strongly co-occurred. The cohort was sequenced for TCR beta chains only, and without alpha or paired-chain data the features that could be detected were limited. Compared with the approximately 720-donor mean, donors in an Asian-associated ancestry cluster had fewer N-insertions in productive TCRs, according to a later genetic analysis. A cluster of highly shared sequence variants was judged likely to represent a technical artifact of the sequencing pipeline. In vitro tests confirmed that a few of the cytomegalovirus-associated TCR beta chains recognize cytomegalovirus antigens. Correlated functional status among segregating V segments might reflect linkage disequilibrium, but an unknown experimental factor could not be ruled out. Because counts were too low, roughly 17 rarely observed V segments, including chromosome 9 orphons, were left out of the earlier analysis of some 640 of the donors. In an earlier analysis of 587 of the donors, most TCR beta V segments were observed in productive rearrangements about 90% or about 30% of the time, broadly matching IMGT annotations. According to a later analysis, TCR association rates differed among HLA loci, with DRB1 alleles showing the most associated TCRs and HLA-C alleles showing the fewest. Specific HLA alleles were associated with 16,951 TCR beta sequences at a false discovery rate of 0.05 in a later analysis. A further reported finding was that TCR beta sequences accurately predicted the HLA-A and HLA-B alleles for most subjects in the first cohort. According to a later analysis, most CMV-associated TCR beta chains appeared to be HLA-restricted, and the HLA associations seemed to be driven largely by CMV exposure. Because some donors lacked HLA typing at each locus, the association tests relied only on the typed subset. A later analysis reported that several top co-occurrence clusters appeared linked to parvovirus B19, influenza, CMV and Epstein-Barr virus. A later analysis found that HLA-associated TCR beta chains were more clonally expanded and had lower generation probabilities than equally common non-associated chains. The classifier was reported to diagnose cytomegalovirus status with high specificity and sensitivity in both the original cohort and the validation cohort. The authors suggested that the approach could potentially be generalized to other disease states and immunological phenotypes. In the study, approximately 150 TCR beta chains were listed as associated with cytomegalovirus. Immune exposure information for the cohort was limited to CMV serostatus. The 87-base-pair reads could not distinguish some IMGT-functional V segments, including TRBV6-2 and TRBV6-3, so those segments were excluded. A later genetic analysis associated a missense DCLRE1C variant with V-gene and J-gene trimming of TCR beta chains, and an independent cohort replicated the association. Most TCR sequences were observed very rarely across donors, whereas some public TCRs were present in many individuals.

The cohort was made up of 500 to 800 healthy bone marrow donors. At the time of sampling, every cohort member was nominally healthy, though immune exposures that went unrecorded were likely present. The donor was CMV seronegative and was included in the group of 352 seronegative cohort members. A peripheral blood sample was collected from each donor, and TCR beta sequencing was performed on peripheral blood mononuclear cells. Genomic DNA extraction from the blood cell samples was performed with the Qiagen DNeasy Blood Extraction Kit. Preparation of the library involved the immunoSEQ multiplex PCR assay. The multiplex PCR relied on a mix of 60 forward primers for TCR Vbeta segments and 13 reverse primers for TCR Jbeta segments. The CDR3 region of rearranged TCR beta genes was amplified from genomic DNA with a multiplex PCR assay. The amplified TCR beta libraries were sequenced on the Illumina HiSeq System as 87-base-pair reads. The authors' analysis ran thus. In a later analysis, approximately 74 million unique TCR beta chains were counted across the roughly 610 repertoires, and roughly 11 million of these chains were shared by at least two donors. To remove PCR and sequencing errors, raw reads were error-corrected and collapsed into unique sequences using a nearest-neighbor algorithm that merged closely related sequences. Alignment of CDR3 sequences to IMGT reference sequences was used to assign V, D and J gene segments. Each retained sequence needed at least a six-nucleotide match to both a V gene segment and a J gene segment. A rearrangement was called productive if the CDR3 had no stop codons and remained in frame with V and J, and every other rearrangement was called non-productive. Following IMGT convention, CDR3 was defined as the stretch from the second conserved V-encoded cysteine to the conserved J-encoded phenylalanine. The earlier analysis of about 530 of the donors excluded any sequence lacking an unambiguous match to a single V gene segment. In an earlier analysis of 587 of the donors, a V segment was called functional when productive rearrangements were above 56.7%, and segregating when the standard deviation between donors exceeded 5%. To diagnose cytomegalovirus status from the catalog of TCR beta chain sequences, a statistical classification framework was built. In a later analysis, TCR nucleotide sequences were compared against IMGT/GENE-DB human TR gene sequences so that V and J genes could be assigned. A later analysis assigned CDR3 sequences and most-parsimonious VDJ recombination scenarios with the TCRdist pipeline. In a later analysis, each TCR beta chain was defined by its CDR3 amino acid sequence together with its V-gene family, and reads lacking a unique V-gene family were excluded. To address suspected cross-contamination and a sequencing artifact, a later analysis removed 550 to 750 highly shared, low-generation-probability nucleotide sequences. In a later analysis, a clonal expansion index for each public chain was calculated from normalized within-repertoire ranks of inferred template counts. Generation probabilities in a later analysis came from a VDJ recombination model fitted to out-of-frame rearrangements, and those results were checked against IGoR. A later analysis scored TCR-TCR, TCR-HLA and TCR-CMV co-occurrence with hypergeometric tests, applying a repertoire-size bias correction to TCR pairs. False discovery rates were estimated in a later analysis by permuting HLA or CMV assignments 20 times. In a later analysis, co-occurring TCRs were grouped using DBSCAN, with TCRdist sequence similarity added in when clustering inside HLA-allele-positive subsets. Repertoires with fewer than 30,000 or more than 120,000 public chains were left out of co-occurrence clustering, as were four to six repertoires with anomalous nucleotide sharing. TCRdb re-hosts the immuneACCESS table, in-frame sequences only. Its copies lack some clones; in the studies checked, an unresolved V gene accounts for under half of them, and the cause for the rest is not known. V and J calls and clone size are given by that table; D and trimming were obtained from the DNA. Within this sample are about 190,000 clones, with around 87% of them counted one time only. The top ten hold approximately 1.1% of the sample.

A word on this clone: No antigen is known for it. No base quality values were provided; no much bigger clone lies one nucleotide off.

The CDR3 goes from the cysteine to the phenylalanine over 14 residues. The read is trimmed to its CDR3 DNA, 42 bases read in frame from base 1. V is reduced by 7 bases and J by 4 bases, leaving a spacing of 16 bases between them. CDR1 LNHDA and CDR2 SQIVND are derived from the germline V gene (reference sequence). This TCR was sampled from a boy younger than 10 in good health and CMV-seronegative. The sample taken for sequencing was PBMCs. The chain joins TRBV19 to TRBJ1-1; no D gene call is confident. CDR3 loop: CASNVPGLGTEAFF. The DNA sequence follows: TGTGCCAGTAACGTTCCGGGGTTGGGCACTGAAGCTTTCTTT. The variable domain in full, with residues beyond the CDR3 obtained from the reference TRBV19 and TRBJ1-1 genes, is DGGITQSPKYLFRKEGQNVTLSCEQNLNHDAMYWYRQDPGQGLRLIYYSQIVNDFQKGDIAEGYSVSREKKESFPLTVTSAQKNPTAFYLCASNVPGLGTEAFFGQGTRLTVV.